A single sample is the source of the 20 T cell receptor beta chains below, sequenced in a study of T-cell memory formation after mild COVID-19 (dated by TCRdb to the early 2020s). Library method: 5' RACE. Sequencing instrument: Illumina NovaSeq 6000. In-frame beta chains were kept once TCRdb had trimmed the public reads at Q25 with fastp and called clones with MiXCR. Under each unique CDR3 protein, matching rows form one entry showing the most common genes and DNA. In this sample the table shows roughly 180,000 distinct CDR3 sequences, around 20% of which occur a single time. The biggest ten clones account for approximately 4% of the sample. The specimen sequenced was PBMCs or a T cell subset sorted from them (not recorded which). The receptors were sampled from a young man who had mild COVID-19 (a few samples of this study predate the infection). The sample titles of this study are shuffled in the database, so cell type and time point are left out; the donor was told from shared clones.

The V gene is TRBV11-2, the J gene TRBJ2-5, with 7 bases matching TRBD2. The CDR3 spans 17 residues. V trimming: 2 bases; J trimming: 1 base; junction bases outside the gene matches: 10. Germline V gene lookup returns CDR1 SGHAT and CDR2 FQNNGV. The CDR3 sequence: CASSLNGPAGFQETQYF. The CDR3 region has the DNA TGTGCCAGCAGCTTAAATGGTCCAGCGGGGTTCCAAGAGACCCAGTACTTC. The full variable domain, completed using reference TRBV11-2 and TRBJ2-5, is EAGVAQSPRYKIIEKRQSVAFWCNPISGHATLYWYQQILGQGPKLLIQFQNNGVVDDSQLPKDRFSAERLKGVDSTLKIQPAKLEDSAVYLCASSLNGPAGFQETQYFGPGTRLLVL.

This clonotype was found a few times. The chain links TRBV6-1 to TRBJ1-5, with D maybe TRBD1 (5 bases). This CDR3 spans 13 amino acids. V lost 7 bases, J lost 6 bases, and 13 bases lay in between. CDR1 is MNHNS, CDR2 SASEGT, per germline. The CDR3, as DNA: TGTGCCAGCACCCTAGCAGGGACTCAGCCCCAGCATTTT. This codes for CASTLAGTQPQHF.

Ten or more counts support this clonotype. The junction shows a germline mismatch at one end, possibly a read error. This chain links TRBV7-2 with TRBJ1-6; a possible D gene is TRBD1 (5 bases). CDR1 SGHTA and CDR2 FQGNSA come from the germline V gene. The CDR3 sequence is 13 residues long. CDR3 sequence: CASGFAGDSPLHF. The CDR3 bases are TGTGCCAGCGGCTTCGCGGGGGATTCACCCCTCCACTTT.

The sample holds a few counts of this clonotype. The chain employs TRBV9 and TRBJ2-2; no clear D gene. This CDR3 region has 13 residues. Germline V gene data show CDR1 as SGDLS and CDR2 as YYNGEE. Trimming shortened V by 0 bases and J by 5 bases, and 5 bases separated the two germline ends. The DNA of the CDR3 is TGTGCCAGCAGCGTAGGGGATACCGGGGAGCTGTTTTTT. This gives the protein CASSVGDTGELFF.

This clonotype turned up a few times. The chain couples TRBV9 to TRBJ2-3; D tentatively reads TRBD1 or TRBD2 (5 bases each). The CDR3 sequence is 15 residues long. Germline assignment: CDR1 SGDLS and CDR2 YYNGEE. With 0 bases removed from V and 4 bases from J, the gap between germline ends came to 12 bases. CDR3 protein: CASSVGFLGADTQYF. Here the CDR3 DNA reads TGTGCCAGCAGCGTAGGCTTCCTGGGGGCAGATACGCAGTATTTT. The entire variable domain, with the rest obtained from reference TRBV9 and TRBJ2-3, is as follows: DSGVTQTPKHLITATGQRVTLRCSPRSGDLSVYWYQQSLDQGLQFLIQYYNGEERAKGNILERFSAQQFPDLHSELNLSSLELGDSALYFCASSVGFLGADTQYFGPGTRLTVL.

The chain couples TRBV5-1 to TRBJ2-2; D remains unclear. Germline V gene sequence: CDR1 SGHRS, CDR2 YFSETQ. The CDR3 has 16 amino acids. V was trimmed by 0 bases and J by 0 bases, leaving 9 bases between them. This chain's CDR3 is CASSLGGITNTGELFF. CDR3 bases: TGCGCCAGCAGCTTGGGAGGAATAACGAACACCGGGGAGCTGTTTTTT.

The rearrangement joins TRBV7-3 to TRBJ2-5; TRBD1 is a possible D gene (6 bases). In germline, CDR1 is SGHTA, CDR2 FQGTGA. With 1 base removed from V and 3 bases from J, the gap between germline ends came to 12 bases. The CDR3 totals 15 residues. The CDR3 region has the DNA TGTGCCAGCAGCTTAAGTAGGGGGACAAAAGAGACCCAGTACTTC. Its translation: CASSLSRGTKETQYF.

The chain couples TRBV18 to TRBJ1-5, with D perhaps matching TRBD1 (6 bases). This CDR3 is built from 17 residues. Germline values: CDR1 KGHSH, CDR2 LQKENI. V gave up 4 bases and J gave up 0 bases, with 16 bases separating them. The CDR3, as DNA: TGTGCCAGCTCACAAGAGGGGGGGGCCAGTAGCAATCAGCCCCAGCATTTT. Encoded protein: CASSQEGGASSNQPQHF.

In this sample, this clonotype turned up a few times. The chain uses TRBV27 and TRBJ2-2; D not certain. V lost 6 bases and J 7 bases, leaving 12 bases between the germline ends. The CDR3 length is 13 residues. The germline CDR1 and CDR2 sequences are MNHEY and SMNVEV (reference sequence). The CDR3 loop reads CASSPQEIGELFF. Written as DNA, the CDR3 is TGTGCCAGCAGCCCGCAGGAGATCGGGGAGCTGTTTTTT.

The gene calls are TRBV20-1 and TRBJ1-2, with no clear D. The V gene's germline CDR1 is DFQATT and CDR2 SNEGSKA (reference sequence). The CDR3 runs to 12 residues. The germline V and J ends were trimmed by 6 bases and 4 bases, with 12 bases remaining between them. In nucleotides, the CDR3 is TGCAGTGCCAGCGCCGGGAGCTATGGCTACACCTTC. It encodes CSASAGSYGYTF.

The V and J genes are TRBV6-2 or TRBV6-3 and TRBJ2-1, with TRBD2 matching 7 bases. Per the germline V gene, CDR1 is MNHEY and CDR2 is SVGEGT. CDR3 length: 15 amino acids. V gave up 6 bases and J gave up 4 bases; unmatched junction bases: 9. The CDR3 DNA reads as TGTGCCAGCAGGGTTTTTAGCGGGCGGTACAATGAGCAGTTCTTC. It specifies CASRVFSGRYNEQFF.

This clonotype was seen only a few times. The rearrangement links TRBV7-9 to TRBJ1-5; D gene unclear. The CDR3 extends over 17 amino acids. Trimming stripped 1 base from V and 7 bases from J, with 20 bases between. Per the germline V gene, CDR1 is SEHNR and CDR2 is FQNEAQ (reference sequence). The CDR3 DNA follows: TGTGCCAGCAGCTTAGGGTTCGGCAGATCTCAAGGGCAGCCCCAGCATTTT. Protein: CASSLGFGRSQGQPQHF. Looking up the rest from reference TRBV7-9 and TRBJ1-5 gives the full variable domain: DTGVSQNPRHKITKRGQNVTFRCDPISEHNRLYWYRQTLGQGPEFLTYFQNEAQLEKSRLLSDRFSAERPKGSFSTLEIQRTEQGDSAMYLCASSLGFGRSQGQPQHFGDGTRLSIL.

This chain joins TRBV7-2 and TRBJ2-7; perhaps TRBD2 as D (6 bases). The CDR3 totals 14 residues. Germline CDR1 SGHTA, CDR2 FQGNSA. Deletions cut 7 bases from V and 3 bases from J, with 16 bases between. As DNA, the CDR3 is TGTGCCAGCACCCCGATAGCGGAGGGCTACGAGCAGTACTTC. Translating it yields CASTPIAEGYEQYF. The whole variable domain, filled in from reference TRBV7-2 and TRBJ2-7, reads GAGVSQSPSNKVTEKGKDVELRCDPISGHTALYWYRQSLGQGLEFLIYFQGNSAPDKSGLPSDRFSAERTGGSVSTLTIQRTQQEDSAVYLCASTPIAEGYEQYFGPGTRLTVT.

In its sample, this clonotype was seen many times. The chain recombines TRBV5-1 with TRBJ2-1; unclear D gene. Germline V gene sequence: CDR1 SGHRS, CDR2 YFSETQ. Trimming stripped 0 bases from V and 4 bases from J, with 5 bases between. The CDR3 consists of 13 residues. The CDR3 DNA sequence: TGCGCCAGCAGCTTGGACGGGTACAATGAGCAGTTCTTC. It encodes CASSLDGYNEQFF. The full variable domain, completed using reference TRBV5-1 and TRBJ2-1, is KAGVTQTPRYLIKTRGQQVTLSCSPISGHRSVSWYQQTPGQGLQFLFEYFSETQRNKGNFPGRFSGRQFSNSRSEMNVSTLELGDSALYLCASSLDGYNEQFFGPGTRLTVL.

The sample holds a few counts of this clonotype. V gene TRBV20-1 combines with J gene TRBJ2-3; 10 bases line up with TRBD2. Germline V gene sequence: CDR1 DFQATT, CDR2 SNEGSKA (reference sequence). This CDR3 is built from 14 residues. With 5 bases clipped from V and 2 bases from J, the junction kept 4 bases outside the gene matches. The CDR3 nucleotides read TGCAGTGCTTTAAGCGGGGGGGCCACAGATACGCAGTATTTT. Residues: CSALSGGATDTQYF.

This clonotype was counted between two and nine times. The V gene is TRBV20-1, the J gene TRBJ2-5; possible D gene TRBD1, 5 bases. The CDR3 totals 12 residues. CDR1 is DFQATT, CDR2 SNEGSKA, per germline (reference sequence). The germline V and J ends were trimmed by 4 bases and 5 bases, with 11 bases remaining between them. The CDR3 DNA reads TGCAGTGCTACCGACAGCTTCGAGACCCAGTACTTC. Protein product: CSATDSFETQYF.

This clonotype occurred many times. V gene TRBV7-2 combines with J gene TRBJ2-2, with D unresolved. The CDR3 sequence is 14 residues long. V dropped 3 bases and J dropped 1 base, with 6 bases sitting between them. CDR1 and CDR2 from the germline V gene are SGHTA and FQGNSA. This CDR3 is CASSFRLNTGELFF. In nucleotides, the CDR3 is TGTGCCAGCAGCTTCCGTCTGAACACCGGGGAGCTGTTTTTT.

V gene TRBV6-2 or TRBV6-3 combines with J gene TRBJ1-5; D unclear. V was pared by 10 bases and J by 7 bases, with 11 bases between. This CDR3 region has 11 residues. The V gene's germline CDR1 is MNHEY and CDR2 SVGEGT. CDR3 in amino acids: CATVEGQPQHF. In nucleotides, the CDR3 is TGTGCCACCGTAGAGGGACAGCCCCAGCATTTT.

The chain combines TRBV6-1 with TRBJ2-1, with D perhaps TRBD1 (5 bases). V lost 3 bases and J lost 2, with 17 bases in between. This CDR3 contains 17 residues. The germline gives CDR1 MNHNS, CDR2 SASEGT. The CDR3 region has the DNA TGTGCCAGCAGTGACCGGAACCGTGGACAAACCTACAATGAGCAGTTCTTC. It yields the protein CASSDRNRGQTYNEQFF.

This clonotype was counted only a few times. The chain combines TRBV7-2 with TRBJ2-5, with 9 bases matching TRBD1. The germline CDR1 and CDR2 sequences are SGHTA and FQGNSA. This CDR3 is built from 16 residues. The V segment lost 5 bases and the J segment 7 bases; nucleotides outside the gene matches: 14. CDR3 sequence: CASSVTGTGRVVTQYF. The CDR3 coding sequence is TGTGCCAGCAGCGTAACCGGGACAGGGAGGGTTGTGACCCAGTACTTC.